The rows below give T cell receptor beta chains drawn from one sample of a study of T cell responses to AZD1222 COVID-19 vaccine. Assay used: immunoSEQ multiplex PCR; TCRdb lists only in-frame clones, some missing. In the table there are approximately 150,000 clones, 91% of which are singletons. This material consisted of peripheral blood, taken on day 0 of AZD1222 vaccination. Receptor source: an adult in good health. Both conserved end residues are part of each CDR3. The order of the fields is J gene, V gene, CDR3 length, CDR3 protein.

>TRBJ1-1|TRBV15|19
CATSRGIADRGKGNTEAFF
>TRBJ1-5|TRBV5-6|18
CASSPGRGYFGSHQPQHF
>TRBJ1-6|TRBV7-2|17
CASSSGRAGGIIQPLHF
>TRBJ1-1|TRBV5-1|14
CASSRDGVNTEAFF
>TRBJ1-1|TRBV19|14
CASRDQGFSTEAFF
>TRBJ2-7|TRBV30|11
CACVNRDEQYF
>TRBJ2-7|TRBV13|12
CASSQTAYEQYF
>TRBJ1-1|TRBV6-6|16
CASRDTLQGMNTEAFF
>TRBJ1-2|TRBV15|16
CATSNPVGRDHYGYTF
>TRBJ1-2|TRBV24-1|11
CATSDFEGYTF
>TRBJ2-1|TRBV11-2|16
CASSTRGGTQRDEQFF
>TRBJ2-2|TRBV29-1|14
CSFHGSANTGELFF
>TRBJ2-1|TRBV29-1|14
CSVEDSLADNEQFF
>TRBJ1-4|TRBV28|13
CASRAGTVEKLFF
>TRBJ2-7|TRBV11-2|14
CASSSSGTSYEQYF
>TRBJ1-5|TRBV6-5|13
CASSYSPDQPQHF
>TRBJ2-1|TRBV14|15
CASRGGSSLYNEQFF
>TRBJ2-2|TRBV7-9|15
CASSLNSVNTGELFF
>TRBJ2-7|TRBV6-6|15
CASSYNGGATYEQYF
>TRBJ1-1|TRBV4-3|16
CASSQDFAGISPEAFF
>TRBJ1-4|TRBV7-2|15
CASRETGLSNEKLFF
>TRBJ1-2|TRBV12-3/TRBV12-4|12
CASSLGNYGYTF
>TRBJ1-5|TRBV6-5|13
CASSQGAVQPQHF
>TRBJ2-1|TRBV2|16
CASSGASGGPYNEQFF
>TRBJ2-5|TRBV5-1|15
CASSITGGRQETQYF
>TRBJ2-7|TRBV6-6|14
CASSSPTGSYEQYF
>TRBJ2-6|TRBV19|15
CAASTLSSGANVLTF
>TRBJ1-1|TRBV6-5|12
CASIRNRQEAFF
>TRBJ2-5|TRBV11-2|15
CASSLGGGTPETQYF
>TRBJ2-7|TRBV9|16
CASSVVPGQGYHEQYF
>TRBJ2-1|TRBV7-2|16
CASSLVATQTYNEQFF
>TRBJ2-2|TRBV5-4|16
CASSKWGAEITGELFF
>TRBJ2-3|TRBV11-2|17
CASSPPDGGVLTDTQYF
>TRBJ2-7|TRBV19|13
CASSPGGGYEQYF
>TRBJ1-5|TRBV4-1|15
CASSHSAGSNQPQHF
>TRBJ2-7|TRBV5-4|16
CASSWGPGTGMNEQYF
>TRBJ1-1|TRBV11-2|15
CASSLYGSLSTEAFF
>TRBJ1-2|TRBV6-5|15
CASSYSVAYNYGYTF
>TRBJ1-1|TRBV25-1|12
CASSEQNTEAFF
>TRBJ2-3|TRBV5-4|17
CASSLGGLALITDTQYF
>TRBJ2-7|TRBV27|14
CASSLGIPTYEQYF
>TRBJ1-2|TRBV27|15
CASRQIGGADYGYTF
>TRBJ2-7|TRBV19|15
CASTTGQGASYEQYF
>TRBJ1-1|TRBV18|16
CASSPPGVQTNTEAFF
>TRBJ2-2|TRBV7-2|16
CASRTHGGENTGELFF
>TRBJ2-1|TRBV4-1|16
CASSQTGTGGDDEQFF
>TRBJ1-3|TRBV5-1|18
CASSLEDSRTASGNTIYF
>TRBJ1-2|TRBV5-1|14
CASSTKQGLDGYTF
>TRBJ1-6|TRBV11-2|13
CASSLGPDSPLHF
>TRBJ1-2|TRBV28|15
CASSLPQGFNYGYTF
>TRBJ2-7|TRBV7-3|18
CASSLGGALSGRSYEQYF
>TRBJ2-2|TRBV7-9|17
CASSPGSSGMLTGELFF
>TRBJ2-5|TRBV6-5|14
CASSYSNGAETQYF